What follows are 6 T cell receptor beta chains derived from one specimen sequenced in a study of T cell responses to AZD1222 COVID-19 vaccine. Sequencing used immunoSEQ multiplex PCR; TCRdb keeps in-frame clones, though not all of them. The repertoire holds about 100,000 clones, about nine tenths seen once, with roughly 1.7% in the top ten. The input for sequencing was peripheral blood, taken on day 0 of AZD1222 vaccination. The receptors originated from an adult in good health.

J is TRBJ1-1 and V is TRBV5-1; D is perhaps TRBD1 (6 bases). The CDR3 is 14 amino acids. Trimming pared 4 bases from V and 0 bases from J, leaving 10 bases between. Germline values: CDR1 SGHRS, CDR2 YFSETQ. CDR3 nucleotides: TGCGCCAGCAGCACCGGGACACTGAACACTGAAGCTTTCTTT. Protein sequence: CASSTGTLNTEAFF.

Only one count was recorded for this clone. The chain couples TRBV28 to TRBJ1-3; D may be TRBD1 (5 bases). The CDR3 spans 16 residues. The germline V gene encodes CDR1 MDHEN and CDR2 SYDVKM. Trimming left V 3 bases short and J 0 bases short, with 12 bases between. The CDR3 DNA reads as TGTGCCAGCAGTTTGGGGGTTGGGTCCTCTGGAAACACCATATATTTT. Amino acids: CASSLGVGSSGNTIYF.

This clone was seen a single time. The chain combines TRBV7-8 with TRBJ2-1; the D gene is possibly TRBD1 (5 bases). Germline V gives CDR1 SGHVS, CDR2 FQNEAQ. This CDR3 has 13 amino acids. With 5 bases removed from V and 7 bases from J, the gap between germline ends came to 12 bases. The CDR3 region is CASSRTQGNEQFF. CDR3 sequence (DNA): TGTGCCAGCAGCCGGACCCAGGGAAATGAGCAGTTCTTC. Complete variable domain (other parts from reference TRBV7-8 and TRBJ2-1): GAGVSQSPRYKVAKRGQDVALRCDPISGHVSLFWYQQALGQGPEFLTYFQNEAQLDKSGLPSDRFFAERPEGSVSTLKIQRTQQEDSAVYLCASSRTQGNEQFFGPGTRLTVL.

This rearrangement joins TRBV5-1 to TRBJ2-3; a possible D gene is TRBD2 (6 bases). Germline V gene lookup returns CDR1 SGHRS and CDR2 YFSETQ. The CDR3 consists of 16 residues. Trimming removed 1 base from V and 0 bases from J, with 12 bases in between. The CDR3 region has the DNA TGCGCCAGCAGCTTGCTGGCGGGACCGAGCACAGATACGCAGTATTTT. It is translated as CASSLLAGPSTDTQYF. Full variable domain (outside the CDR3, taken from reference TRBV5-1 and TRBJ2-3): KAGVTQTPRYLIKTRGQQVTLSCSPISGHRSVSWYQQTPGQGLQFLFEYFSETQRNKGNFPGRFSGRQFSNSRSEMNVSTLELGDSALYLCASSLLAGPSTDTQYFGPGTRLTVL.

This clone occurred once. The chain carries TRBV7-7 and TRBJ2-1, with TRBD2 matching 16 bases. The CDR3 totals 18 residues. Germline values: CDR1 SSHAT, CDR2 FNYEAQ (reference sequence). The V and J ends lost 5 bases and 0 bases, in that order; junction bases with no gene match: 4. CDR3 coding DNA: TGTGCCAGCAGCCAGGGACTAGCGGGAGGGCTCTCCTACAATGAGCAGTTCTTC. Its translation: CASSQGLAGGLSYNEQFF.

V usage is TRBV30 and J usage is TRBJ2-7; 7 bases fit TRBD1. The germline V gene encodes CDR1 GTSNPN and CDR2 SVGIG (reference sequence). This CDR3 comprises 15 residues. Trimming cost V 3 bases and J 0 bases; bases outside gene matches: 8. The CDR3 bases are TGTGCCTGGAGGTACCAGGGGGTTTCCTCCTACGAGCAGTACTTC. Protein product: CAWRYQGVSSYEQYF.